This passage covers 27 T cell receptor beta chains from one sample sequenced in a study of T cells after yellow fever vaccination. From the 5' RACE reads, TCRdb called clonotypes with MiXCR, one entry per CDR3 protein. The sample lists 350,000 to 550,000 distinct CDR3 sequences, around 20% occurring once. Sequencing was performed on PBMCs, taken before the yellow fever booster vaccination. The receptors shown here come from a man in his late teens or twenties who received the YFV17D yellow fever vaccine.

This clonotype was counted many times. CDR3 DNA sequence: TGTGCCAGCAGTTTACTAACTGAGCAGTTCTTC. Its protein is CASSLLTEQFF. V usage is TRBV12-3 or TRBV12-4 and J usage is TRBJ2-1; D unclear. Trimming stripped 2 bases from V and 9 bases from J, with 5 bases between. There are 11 residues in the CDR3.

V gene TRBV18 combines with J gene TRBJ1-2, with 9 bases aligning to TRBD1. Germline assignment: CDR1 KGHSH and CDR2 LQKENI. The CDR3 is 13 residues long. The V segment lost 4 bases and the J segment 7 bases; nucleotides outside the gene matches: 4. This CDR3 reads CASSLDRGAGYTF. DNA of the CDR3: TGTGCCAGCTCACTGGACAGGGGAGCTGGCTACACCTTC.

The V call is TRBV6-1, the J call TRBJ2-7; D is unclear. V was clipped by 6 bases and J by 0 bases, with 15 bases between them. This CDR3 region has 15 residues. Germline-derived CDR1 and CDR2 are MNHNS and SASEGT. The CDR3 is CASSHGSTGSYEQYV. CDR3 DNA: TGTGCCAGCAGCCACGGCTCGACGGGCTCCTACGAGCAGTACGTC.

This chain links TRBV2 with TRBJ1-3, with D perhaps matching TRBD1 (5 bases). This CDR3 region has 14 residues. V was cut by 9 bases and J by 0 bases, with 12 bases left in between. CDR1 SNHLY and CDR2 FYNNEI come from the germline V gene. CDR3 amino acids: CASERRASGNTIYF. The CDR3 DNA reads as TGTGCCAGTGAGCGCAGGGCCTCTGGAAACACCATATATTTT. The entire variable domain, with the rest obtained from reference TRBV2 and TRBJ1-3, is as follows: EPEVTQTPSHQVTQMGQEVILRCVPISNHLYFYWYRQILGQKVEFLVSFYNNEISEKSEIFDDQFSVERPDGSNFTLKIRSTKLEDSAMYFCASERRASGNTIYFGEGSWLTVV.

The chain carries TRBV7-8 and TRBJ1-5, with D uncertain. The CDR3 loop spans 13 amino acids. Trimming cost V 1 base and J 5 bases, with 6 bases left between them. Germline values: CDR1 SGHVS, CDR2 FQNEAQ. The CDR3 protein is CASSLDQHQPQHF. The CDR3, as DNA: TGTGCCAGCAGCTTAGATCAGCATCAGCCCCAGCATTTT.

This clonotype has just a few counts. The chain links TRBV12-3 or TRBV12-4 to TRBJ2-2; tentatively, D is TRBD1 (6 bases). This CDR3 is 14 amino acids long. Trimming removed 7 bases from V and 8 bases from J, with 17 bases in between. CDR3 coding DNA: TGTGCCAGCACACCGGGGCAGGGGAAGGGGGAGCTGTTTTTT. This gives the protein CASTPGQGKGELFF.

This clonotype was counted only a few times. The junction and the germline gene differ at one end; a read error may be behind it. The gene calls are TRBV12-3 or TRBV12-4 and TRBJ2-7; D is uncertain. The length of the CDR3 is 12 residues. The CDR3 nucleotides read TGTGCCAGCAGTTCTGGAACCACCGCAGGTCGGTTC. This sequence encodes CASSSGTTAGRF.

The chain recombines TRBV7-9 with TRBJ2-1, with TRBD1 as a possible D gene (5 bases). Germline V CDR1 and CDR2: SEHNR, FQNEAQ (reference sequence). V lost 3 bases and J 10 bases, leaving 10 bases between the germline ends. This CDR3 is 12 amino acids long. The CDR3 sequence: CASSFGPGEQFF. The CDR3 nucleotides are TGTGCCAGCAGCTTCGGTCCAGGGGAGCAGTTCTTC.

J is TRBJ1-5 and V is TRBV6-5, with D tentatively TRBD1 (5 bases). The CDR3 is made up of 16 amino acids. Germline CDR1 and CDR2: MNHEY and SVGAGI. Trimming removed 6 bases at V and 4 bases at J, with 19 bases between. CDR3: CASSRDPTPGNQPQHF. DNA for the CDR3: TGTGCCAGCAGCCGGGATCCCACCCCAGGGAATCAGCCCCAGCATTTT.

This clonotype has a handful of counts. The chain has TRBV7-2 and TRBJ1-2; tentatively, D is TRBD1 (6 bases). V was shortened by 5 bases and J by 8 bases, with 18 bases between the two germline ends. Germline CDR1 and CDR2: SGHTA and FQGNSA. This CDR3 is built from 14 residues. Here the CDR3 DNA reads TGTGCCAGCAGCAACTCACAGGGACGCCAGGGCTACACCTTC. Amino acids: CASSNSQGRQGYTF.

V and J are TRBV5-6 and TRBJ1-6; no clear D. Germline CDR1 is SGHDT and CDR2 is YYEEEE. V was cut by 2 bases and J by 10 bases, with 13 bases left in between. CDR3 size: 14 residues. CDR3 sequence (DNA): TGTGCCAGCAGCTTACGGTGGGTAGCCTCACCCCTCCACTTT. Amino acids: CASSLRWVASPLHF. Together with reference TRBV5-6 and TRBJ1-6, the CDR3 gives the full variable domain: DAGVTQSPTHLIKTRGQQVTLRCSPKSGHDTVSWYQQALGQGPQFIFQYYEEEERQRGNFPDRFSGHQFPNYSSELNVNALLLGDSALYLCASSLRWVASPLHFGNGTRLTVT.

In this sample, this clonotype turned up a few times. The gene calls are TRBV5-1 and TRBJ2-7; no firm D call. V dropped 0 bases and J dropped 1 base, with 11 bases sitting between them. Germline CDR1 SGHRS, CDR2 YFSETQ. The CDR3 sequence is 15 residues long. The CDR3 protein is CASSLVPDGSYEQYF. CDR3 coding DNA: TGCGCCAGCAGCTTGGTGCCGGACGGGTCCTACGAGCAGTACTTC.

The chain links TRBV11-2 to TRBJ2-5, with 8 bases that match TRBD1. This CDR3 spans 15 amino acids. Germline V gene data show CDR1 as SGHAT and CDR2 as FQNNGV. The V gene end was trimmed by 5 bases and the J gene end by 4 bases; junction bases not matched to a gene: 9. CDR3 sequence reads: CASSPQGARGETQYF. The CDR3 DNA sequence: TGTGCCAGCAGCCCCCAGGGGGCGCGAGGAGAGACCCAGTACTTC. Full variable domain (missing parts from reference TRBV11-2 and TRBJ2-5): EAGVAQSPRYKIIEKRQSVAFWCNPISGHATLYWYQQILGQGPKLLIQFQNNGVVDDSQLPKDRFSAERLKGVDSTLKIQPAKLEDSAVYLCASSPQGARGETQYFGPGTRLLVL.

The chain is built from TRBV9 and TRBJ2-5; 12 nucleotides line up with TRBD2. Trimming at V came to 0 bases and at J to 5 bases, leaving 11 bases not matched to a gene. Germline CDR1 SGDLS, CDR2 YYNGEE. This CDR3 is 18 amino acids long. CDR3 sequence: CASSVDPLAGGRAETQYF. The CDR3, as DNA: TGTGCCAGCAGCGTAGACCCCCTAGCGGGGGGGCGAGCCGAGACCCAGTACTTC.

The chain employs TRBV27 and TRBJ2-1; 11 bases match TRBD1. The germline gives CDR1 MNHEY, CDR2 SMNVEV (reference sequence). V dropped 2 bases and J dropped 6; count of bases not matched to a gene: 3. The CDR3 runs to 15 residues. The CDR3 is CASSLLGTGGNEQFF. As DNA, the CDR3 is TGTGCCAGCAGTTTACTCGGGACAGGGGGCAATGAGCAGTTCTTC.

This clonotype has only a few counts. The chain is built from TRBV12-3 or TRBV12-4 and TRBJ2-1, with D perhaps matching TRBD1 or TRBD2 (5 bases each). V shed 6 bases and J shed 13 bases, with 25 bases lying between them. CDR3 length: 15 residues. The CDR3 spells CASRSSGGSMRAQFF. The CDR3 region has the DNA TGTGCCAGCAGATCAAGTGGGGGATCCATGAGGGCCCAGTTCTTC.

J is TRBJ2-2 and V is TRBV24-1; D unclear. V was trimmed by 4 bases and J by 3 bases, leaving 11 bases between them. Per germline, CDR1 KGHDR and CDR2 SFDVKD. The CDR3 has 15 amino acids. CDR3 nucleotides: TGTGCCACCAGTGACGCAGCCCCATACACCGGGGAGCTGTTTTTT. It encodes CATSDAAPYTGELFF.

This clonotype has a handful of counts. V usage is TRBV3-1 and J usage is TRBJ2-5; 10 positions agree with TRBD1. The CDR3 runs 15 residues. After removal of 0 bases from V and 7 bases from J, the junction contained 5 bases not matched to a gene. Germline V lookup: CDR1 LGHDT, CDR2 YNNKEL (reference sequence). The CDR3 here is CASSQERRQGATQYF. The DNA for the CDR3 is TGTGCCAGCAGCCAAGAGCGCAGACAGGGGGCGACCCAGTACTTC.

This clonotype showed up many times. J is TRBJ2-7 and V is TRBV7-9, with TRBD2 matching over 9 bases. Looked up from germline, CDR1 is SEHNR and CDR2 is FQNEAQ (reference sequence). With 5 bases clipped from V and 5 bases from J, the junction kept 4 bases outside the gene matches. The CDR3 is made up of 13 amino acids. The CDR3 region has the DNA TGTGCCAGCAGCCGTAGCGGGGGCGACGAGCAGTACTTC. As protein: CASSRSGGDEQYF.

This clonotype turned up a few times. In DNA, the CDR3 is TGTGCCAGCAGCCAAGATTTCAGGTCCTACGAGCAGTACTTC. Encoded protein: CASSQDFRSYEQYF. The chain joins TRBV3-1 to TRBJ2-7; D call uncertain. Trimming shortened V by 0 bases and J by 1 base, and 7 bases separated the two germline ends. The CDR3 totals 14 residues. In germline, CDR1 is LGHDT, CDR2 YNNKEL (reference sequence).

This clonotype was picked up many times. The chain is built from TRBV7-2 and TRBJ2-3; TRBD2 agrees at 12 bases. V lost 4 bases to trimming and J lost 2 bases; unmatched junction nucleotides: 4. This CDR3 has 16 residues. Germline assignment: CDR1 SGHTA and CDR2 FQGNSA. The CDR3 protein is CASSSRTSGATDTQYF. The CDR3 DNA reads TGTGCCAGCAGCTCCCGGACTAGCGGGGCCACAGATACGCAGTATTTT. Supplemented by reference TRBV7-2 and TRBJ2-3, the full variable domain reads GAGVSQSPSNKVTEKGKDVELRCDPISGHTALYWYRQSLGQGLEFLIYFQGNSAPDKSGLPSDRFSAERTGGSVSTLTIQRTQQEDSAVYLCASSSRTSGATDTQYFGPGTRLTVL.

V and J are TRBV7-6 and TRBJ2-5; tentative D call: TRBD2 (5 bases). The CDR3 loop spans 14 amino acids. V lost 5 bases, J lost 5 bases, and 15 bases lay in between. Germline V lookup: CDR1 SGHVS, CDR2 FNYEAQ. Written as DNA, the CDR3 is TGTGCCAGCAGCGGACCTGTGGGCGGGGAGACCCAGTACTTC. Translated, it gives CASSGPVGGETQYF.

This clonotype has a handful of counts. The chain joins TRBV5-1 to TRBJ1-2, with 10 bases that match TRBD1. Trimming at V came to 5 bases and at J to 7 bases, leaving 11 bases not matched to a gene. Germline assignment: CDR1 SGHRS and CDR2 YFSETQ. The CDR3 consists of 15 residues. The CDR3 nucleotides are TGCGCCAGCAGGCCACCCTCAGGACAGGGGGGTGGCTACACCTTC. It specifies CASRPPSGQGGGYTF.

In this sample, this clonotype turned up a few times. The chain couples TRBV7-2 to TRBJ1-5; the D gene is possibly TRBD1 (5 bases). The CDR3 runs to 15 residues. CDR1 and CDR2 (germline): SGHTA, FQGNSA. V was cut by 1 base and J by 5 bases, with 12 bases left in between. The CDR3 DNA is TGTGCCAGCAGCTTAGGCTGGACAAGGGATCAGCCCCAGCATTTT. The encoded protein is CASSLGWTRDQPQHF.

The genes are TRBV5-1 and TRBJ1-4, with 9 bases identical to TRBD1. V shed 4 bases, J shed 4 bases, and the junction held 5 bases outside the gene matches. The CDR3 is 15 residues long. Per germline, CDR1 SGHRS and CDR2 YFSETQ. In DNA, the CDR3 is TGCGCCAGCAGCCGCACGACAGGGGGTAATGAAAAACTGTTTTTT. It yields the protein CASSRTTGGNEKLFF. The full variable domain, its missing parts supplied by reference TRBV5-1 and TRBJ1-4, is KAGVTQTPRYLIKTRGQQVTLSCSPISGHRSVSWYQQTPGQGLQFLFEYFSETQRNKGNFPGRFSGRQFSNSRSEMNVSTLELGDSALYLCASSRTTGGNEKLFFGSGTQLSVL.

The gene calls are TRBV7-8 and TRBJ2-2; tentatively, D is TRBD1 (5 bases). The CDR3 contains 13 residues. Trimming stripped 4 bases from V and 6 bases from J, with 9 bases between. Germline values: CDR1 SGHVS, CDR2 FQNEAQ. CDR3 coding DNA: TGTGCCAGCAGCTGGCAGGGCGCCGGGGAGCTGTTTTTT. Protein product: CASSWQGAGELFF.

This chain joins TRBV5-1 and TRBJ1-2; weak D call: TRBD1 (5 bases). Trimming stripped 0 bases from V and 3 bases from J, with 9 bases between. Per the germline V gene, CDR1 is SGHRS and CDR2 is YFSETQ. This CDR3 comprises 14 residues. CDR3 nucleotides: TGCGCCAGCAGCTTGGCCCAGGGAGACTATGGCTACACCTTC. Its translation: CASSLAQGDYGYTF.